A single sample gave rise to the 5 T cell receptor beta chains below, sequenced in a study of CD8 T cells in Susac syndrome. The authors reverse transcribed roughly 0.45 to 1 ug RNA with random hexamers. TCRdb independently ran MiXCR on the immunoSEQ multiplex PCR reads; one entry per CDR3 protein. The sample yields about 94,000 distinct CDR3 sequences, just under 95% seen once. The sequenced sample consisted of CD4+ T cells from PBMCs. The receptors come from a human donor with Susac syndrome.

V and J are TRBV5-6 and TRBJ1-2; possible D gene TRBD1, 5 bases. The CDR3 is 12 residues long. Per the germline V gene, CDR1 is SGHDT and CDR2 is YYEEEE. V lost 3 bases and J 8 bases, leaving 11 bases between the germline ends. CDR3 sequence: CASSYDSAGYTF. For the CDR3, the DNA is TGTGCCAGCAGCTACGACAGTGCAGGCTACACCTTC.

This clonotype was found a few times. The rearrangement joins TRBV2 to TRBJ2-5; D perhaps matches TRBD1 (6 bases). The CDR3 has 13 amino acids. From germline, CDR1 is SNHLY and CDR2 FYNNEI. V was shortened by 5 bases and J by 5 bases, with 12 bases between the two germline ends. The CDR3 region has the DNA TGTGCCAGCAGTTTACAGGGTAGGGAGACCCAGTACTTC. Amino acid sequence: CASSLQGRETQYF.

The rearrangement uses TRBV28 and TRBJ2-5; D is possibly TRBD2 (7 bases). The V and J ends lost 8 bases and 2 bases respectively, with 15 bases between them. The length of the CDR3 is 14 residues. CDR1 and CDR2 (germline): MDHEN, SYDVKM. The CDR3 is CASFKGGAQETQYF. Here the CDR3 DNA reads TGTGCCAGCTTTAAAGGGGGGGCACAAGAGACCCAGTACTTC.

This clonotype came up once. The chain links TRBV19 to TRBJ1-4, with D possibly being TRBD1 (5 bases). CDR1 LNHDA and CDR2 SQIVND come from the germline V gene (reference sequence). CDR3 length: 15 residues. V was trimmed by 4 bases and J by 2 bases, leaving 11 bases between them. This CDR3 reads CASSTREGTNEKLFF. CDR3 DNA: TGTGCCAGTAGTACCCGGGAGGGGACTAATGAAAAACTGTTTTTT. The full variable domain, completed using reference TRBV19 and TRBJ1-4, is DGGITQSPKYLFRKEGQNVTLSCEQNLNHDAMYWYRQDPGQGLRLIYYSQIVNDFQKGDIAEGYSVSREKKESFPLTVTSAQKNPTAFYLCASSTREGTNEKLFFGSGTQLSVL.

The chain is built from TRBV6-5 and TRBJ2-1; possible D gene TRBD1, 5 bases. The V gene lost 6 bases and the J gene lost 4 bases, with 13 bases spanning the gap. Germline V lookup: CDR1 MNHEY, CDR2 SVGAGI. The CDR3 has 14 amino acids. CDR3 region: CASSPTRQYNEQFF. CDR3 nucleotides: TGTGCCAGCAGCCCTACACGACAGTACAATGAGCAGTTCTTC.